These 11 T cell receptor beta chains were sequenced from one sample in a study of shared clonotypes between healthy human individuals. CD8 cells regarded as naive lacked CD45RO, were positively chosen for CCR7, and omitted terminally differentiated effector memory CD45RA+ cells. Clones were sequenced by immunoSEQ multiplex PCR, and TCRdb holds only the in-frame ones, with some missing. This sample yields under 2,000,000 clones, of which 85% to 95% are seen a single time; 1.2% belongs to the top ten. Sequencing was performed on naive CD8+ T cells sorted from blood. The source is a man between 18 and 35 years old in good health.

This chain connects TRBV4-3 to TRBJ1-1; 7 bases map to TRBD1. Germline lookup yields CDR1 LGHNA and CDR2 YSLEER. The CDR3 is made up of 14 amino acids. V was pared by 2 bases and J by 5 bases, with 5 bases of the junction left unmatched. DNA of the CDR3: TGCGCCAGCAGCCAATTAACAGGGGAAACTGAAGCTTTCTTT. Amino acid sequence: CASSQLTGETEAFF.

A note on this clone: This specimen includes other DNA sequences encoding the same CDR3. CDR3: CASSVEASGGSTDTQYF. CDR3 nucleotide sequence: TGTGCCAGCAGCGTAGAAGCTAGCGGGGGTAGCACAGATACGCAGTATTTT. The rearrangement uses TRBV9 and TRBJ2-3; 10 bases agree with TRBD2. V gave up 0 bases and J gave up 0 bases; unmatched junction bases: 4. CDR3 length: 17 residues. The V gene's germline CDR1 is SGDLS and CDR2 YYNGEE.

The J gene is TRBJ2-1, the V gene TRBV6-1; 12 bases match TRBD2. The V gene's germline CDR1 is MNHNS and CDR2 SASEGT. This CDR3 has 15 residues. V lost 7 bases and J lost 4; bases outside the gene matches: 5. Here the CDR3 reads CASTLLAGGYNEQFF. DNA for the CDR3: TGTGCCAGCACTCTACTAGCGGGGGGATACAATGAGCAGTTCTTC.

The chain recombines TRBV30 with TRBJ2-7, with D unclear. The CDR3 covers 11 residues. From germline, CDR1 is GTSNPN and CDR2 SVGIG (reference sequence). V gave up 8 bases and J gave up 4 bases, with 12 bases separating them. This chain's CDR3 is CAGSKGYEQYF. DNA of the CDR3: TGTGCCGGGTCCAAAGGGTACGAGCAGTACTTC.

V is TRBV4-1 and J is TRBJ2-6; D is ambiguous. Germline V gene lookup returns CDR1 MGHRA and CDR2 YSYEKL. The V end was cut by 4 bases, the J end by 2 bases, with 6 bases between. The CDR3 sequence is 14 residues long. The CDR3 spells CASSPEAGANVLTF. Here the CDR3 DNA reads TGCGCCAGCAGCCCAGAGGCTGGGGCCAACGTCCTGACTTTC.

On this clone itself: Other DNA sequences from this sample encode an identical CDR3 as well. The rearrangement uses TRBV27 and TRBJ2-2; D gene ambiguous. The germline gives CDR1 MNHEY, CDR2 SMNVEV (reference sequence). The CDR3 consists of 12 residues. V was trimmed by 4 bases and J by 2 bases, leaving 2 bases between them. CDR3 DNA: TGTGCCAGCAGTTACAACACCGGGGAGCTGTTTTTT. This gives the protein CASSYNTGELFF.

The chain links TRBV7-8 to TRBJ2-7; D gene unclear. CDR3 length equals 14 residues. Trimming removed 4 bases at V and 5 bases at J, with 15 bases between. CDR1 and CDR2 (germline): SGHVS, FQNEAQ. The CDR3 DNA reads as TGTGCCAGCAGCTCAGGTCCCCCCGCGAACGAGCAGTACTTC. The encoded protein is CASSSGPPANEQYF.

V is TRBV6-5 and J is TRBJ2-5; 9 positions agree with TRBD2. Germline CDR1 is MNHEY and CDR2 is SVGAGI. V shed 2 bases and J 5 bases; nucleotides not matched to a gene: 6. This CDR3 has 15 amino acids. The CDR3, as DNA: TGTGCCAGCAGTTACGGGGGACTAGCTTTCGAGACCCAGTACTTC. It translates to CASSYGGLAFETQYF.

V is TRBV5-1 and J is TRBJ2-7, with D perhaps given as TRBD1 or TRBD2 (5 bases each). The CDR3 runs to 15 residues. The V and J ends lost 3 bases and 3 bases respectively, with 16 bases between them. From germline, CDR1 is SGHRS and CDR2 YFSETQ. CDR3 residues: CASSWGTGLSYEQYF. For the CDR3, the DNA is TGCGCCAGCAGCTGGGGGACCGGTTTAAGCTACGAGCAGTACTTC.

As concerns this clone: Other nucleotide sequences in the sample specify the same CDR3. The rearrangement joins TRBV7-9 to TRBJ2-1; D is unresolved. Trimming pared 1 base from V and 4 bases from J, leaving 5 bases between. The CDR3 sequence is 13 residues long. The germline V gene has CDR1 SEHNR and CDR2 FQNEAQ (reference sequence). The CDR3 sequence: CASSLDGYNEQFF. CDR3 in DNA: TGTGCCAGCAGCTTAGATGGGTACAATGAGCAGTTCTTC.

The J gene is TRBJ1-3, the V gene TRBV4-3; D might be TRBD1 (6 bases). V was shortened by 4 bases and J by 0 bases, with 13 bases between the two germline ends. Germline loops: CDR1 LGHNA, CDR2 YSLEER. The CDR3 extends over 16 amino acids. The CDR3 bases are TGCGCCAGCAGCCCACAGGGTGAGGGCTCTGGAAACACCATATATTTT. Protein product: CASSPQGEGSGNTIYF.